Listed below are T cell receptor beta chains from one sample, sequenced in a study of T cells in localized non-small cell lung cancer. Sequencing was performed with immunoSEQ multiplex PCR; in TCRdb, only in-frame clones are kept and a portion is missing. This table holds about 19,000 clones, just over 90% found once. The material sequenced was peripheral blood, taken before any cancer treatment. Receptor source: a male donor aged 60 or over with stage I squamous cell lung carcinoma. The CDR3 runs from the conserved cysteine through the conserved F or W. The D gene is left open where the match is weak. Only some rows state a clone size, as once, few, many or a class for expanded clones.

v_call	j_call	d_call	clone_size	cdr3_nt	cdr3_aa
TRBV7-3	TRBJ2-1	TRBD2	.	TGTGCCAGCAGCGCTAGCGGGGCCGCCTACAATGAGCAGTTCTTC	CASSASGAAYNEQFF
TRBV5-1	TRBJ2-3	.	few	TGCGCCAGCAGCTTGCGGACAAGTAACACAGATACGCAGTATTTT	CASSLRTSNTDTQYF
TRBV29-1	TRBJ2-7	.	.	TGCAGCGTTCAACCCGACGGCTACGAGCAGTACTTC	CSVQPDGYEQYF
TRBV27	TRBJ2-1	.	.	TGTGCCAGCACGAAAGGCCGGGAGCTGGGGTACAATGAGCAGTTCTTC	CASTKGRELGYNEQFF
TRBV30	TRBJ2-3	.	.	TGTGCCTGGAGTGGGGGAGAGGTACCAGATACGCAGTATTTT	CAWSGGEVPDTQYF
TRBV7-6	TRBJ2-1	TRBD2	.	TGTGCCAGCACCCAGGGGGGCGGGAGGGCCTACAATGAGCAGTTCTTC	CASTQGGGRAYNEQFF
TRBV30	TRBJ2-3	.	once	TGTGCCTGGAGAAGTCAGGGAACAGATACGCAGTATTTT	CAWRSQGTDTQYF
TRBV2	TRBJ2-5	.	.	TGTGCCAGCAGGGAAGAGACCCAGTACTTC	CASREETQYF
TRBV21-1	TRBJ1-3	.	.	TGTGCCAGCCCATGGGACACCATATATTTT	CASPWDTIYF
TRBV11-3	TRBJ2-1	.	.	TGTGCCAGCAGCTTAGGGCAGACCCCCAGCAATGAGCAGTTCTTC	CASSLGQTPSNEQFF
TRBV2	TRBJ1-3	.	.	TGTGCCAGCAGTCCTGGCTACCCGAGCCCCATATATTTT	CASSPGYPSPIYF
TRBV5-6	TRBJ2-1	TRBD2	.	TGTGCCAGCAACGTTCTAGCGGAGAGCTCCTACAATGAGCAGTTCTTC	CASNVLAESSYNEQFF
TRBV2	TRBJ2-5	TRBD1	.	TGTGCCAGCAGGGGGACAGGGGGAGTCCAAGAGACCCAGTACTTC	CASRGTGGVQETQYF
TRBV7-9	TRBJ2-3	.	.	TGTGCCAGCAGCTTCGAGTTTACGACAGATACGCAGTATTTT	CASSFEFTTDTQYF
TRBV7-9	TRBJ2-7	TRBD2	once	TGTGCCAGCAGCTTAACCCAGTTCACCGGACTAGCGGAGACCTACGAGCAGTACTTC	CASSLTQFTGLAETYEQYF
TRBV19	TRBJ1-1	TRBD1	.	TGTGCTGTTGGACGGGACAGAGCTTTCTTT	CAVGRDRAFF
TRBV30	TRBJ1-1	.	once	TGTGCCTGGAGTGAGGGCTCTCGGAGCACTGAAGCTTTCTTT	CAWSEGSRSTEAFF
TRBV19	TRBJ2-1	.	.	TGTGCCAGTAGTATAGATGGGGGGTCCCCTAACAATGAGCAGTTCTTC	CASSIDGGSPNNEQFF
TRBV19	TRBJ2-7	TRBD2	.	TGTGCCAGTAGGAGGACTAGCAGTACCTACGAGCAGTACTTC	CASRRTSSTYEQYF
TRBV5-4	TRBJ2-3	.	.	TGTGCCAGCAGCTCGAGCGGAACAGATACGCAGTATTTT	CASSSSGTDTQYF
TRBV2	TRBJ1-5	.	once	TGTGCCAGCAGTGTCGGGGGAATCGGCAATCAGCCCCAGCATTTT	CASSVGGIGNQPQHF
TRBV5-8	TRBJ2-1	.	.	TGTGCCAGCAGCCGTGGGGTGGATCTCTCCTACAATGAGCAGTTCTTC	CASSRGVDLSYNEQFF
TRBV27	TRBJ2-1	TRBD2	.	TGTGCCAGCAGAACCGGGACTAGCGGGAGTTGGAATGAGCAGTTCTTC	CASRTGTSGSWNEQFF
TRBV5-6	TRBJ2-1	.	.	TGTGCCAGCAATGAGAACCGGCTTAGCTCCTACAATGAGCAGTTCTTC	CASNENRLSSYNEQFF
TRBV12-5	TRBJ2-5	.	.	TGTGCTAGTGGTTCTTCCCAACAGGGACAAGAGACCCAGTACTTC	CASGSSQQGQETQYF
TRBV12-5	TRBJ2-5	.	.	TGTGCTAGTGGTTTGCAGGGGGGTTTGGAGACCCAGTACTTC	CASGLQGGLETQYF
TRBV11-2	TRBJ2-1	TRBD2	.	TGTGCCAGCAGTGTTGGGGCTAGCGGGAGGTTGAGTTCCTACAATGAGCAGTTCTTC	CASSVGASGRLSSYNEQFF
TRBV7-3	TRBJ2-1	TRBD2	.	TGTGCCAGCAGCCCACAAGGACTAGCGGGAGTTAATGAGCAGTTCTTC	CASSPQGLAGVNEQFF
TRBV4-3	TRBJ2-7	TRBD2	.	TGCGCCAGCAGCCAAGAAGGGACTAGCGGGAACCGCGAGCAGTACTTC	CASSQEGTSGNREQYF
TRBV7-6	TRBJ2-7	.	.	TGTGCCAGCAGCTCCACATCTACCGGGACCGACCACGAGCAGTACTTC	CASSSTSTGTDHEQYF
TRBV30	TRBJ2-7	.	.	TGTGCCTGGAGTTCCCAGACCTACGAGCAGTACTTC	CAWSSQTYEQYF
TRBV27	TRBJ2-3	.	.	TGTGCCAGCAGGGTCTGGGGGGCATCAGATACGCAGTATTTT	CASRVWGASDTQYF
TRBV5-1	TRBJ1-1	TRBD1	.	TGCGCCAGCAGCTTGGGACAGGGGCCCCCTTGGGAGTTT	CASSLGQGPPWEF
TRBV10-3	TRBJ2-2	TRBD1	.	TGTGCCATCAGTGAGTCGGGGACAGGGGTCGCGAACACCGGGGAGCTGTTTTTT	CAISESGTGVANTGELFF
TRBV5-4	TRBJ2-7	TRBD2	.	TGTGCCAGCAGCTTGGGACTAGCGGGAGGTCTGGAGCAGTACTTC	CASSLGLAGGLEQYF
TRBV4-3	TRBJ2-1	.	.	TGCGCCAGCAGCCAAGAGTGGCTACGATCCTACAATGAGCAGTTCTTC	CASSQEWLRSYNEQFF
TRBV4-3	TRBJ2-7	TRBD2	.	TGCGCCAGCAGCCCCCAACTAGCGGGACACTCCTACGAGCAGTACTTC	CASSPQLAGHSYEQYF
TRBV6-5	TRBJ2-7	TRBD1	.	TGTGCCAGCAGTTACTCCCATCCTGGACAGGGGTACGAGCAGTACTTC	CASSYSHPGQGYEQYF
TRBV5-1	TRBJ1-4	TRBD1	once	TGCGCCAGTAGCTTGGAAGGGACAGGGAATGAAAAACTGTTTTTT	CASSLEGTGNEKLFF
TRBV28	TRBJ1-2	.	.	TGTGCCAGCAGTTCCCTCGGGGCATTTGGGGGCTATGGCTACACCTTC	CASSSLGAFGGYGYTF
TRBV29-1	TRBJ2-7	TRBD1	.	TGCAGCGTCGCGCGACAGGGCTCCTACGAGCAGTACTTC	CSVARQGSYEQYF
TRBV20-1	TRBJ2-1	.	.	TGCAGTGCTTTGGGGAATGAGCAGTTCTTC	CSALGNEQFF
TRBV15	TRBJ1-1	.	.	TGTGCCACCAGCAGAGATCGTTTAGGGACTGAAGCTTTCTTT	CATSRDRLGTEAFF
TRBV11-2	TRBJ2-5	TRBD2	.	TGTGCCAGCAGTACTAGAGTAGCGGGAGCCCCGATACTCCAAGAGACCCAGTACTTC	CASSTRVAGAPILQETQYF
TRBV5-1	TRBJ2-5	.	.	TGCGCCAGCAGCTTGCTTCTGGGTGGCGAGACCCAGTACTTC	CASSLLLGGETQYF
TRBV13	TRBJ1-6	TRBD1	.	TGTGCCAGCAGCTCCTCCGGGACAGGTCCCTCACCCCTCCACTTT	CASSSSGTGPSPLHF
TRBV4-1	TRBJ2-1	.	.	TGCGCCAGCAGCCAAGAGGGGGTCACCTACAATGAGCAGTTCTTC	CASSQEGVTYNEQFF
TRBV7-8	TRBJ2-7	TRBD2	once	TGTGCCAGCAGCTTGGGCGGGAGCCGTTACGAGCAGTACTTC	CASSLGGSRYEQYF